This TCR beta chain was observed in a study of radiation and T cells in renal cell carcinoma. Study results and limitations: In blood, top tumor clones expanded by 2 weeks, shrinking by 4. Pretreatment tumor biopsies were lacking, so baseline clonotypes are unknown.

Specified time point: blood 2 weeks post-SBRT. Treatment indicated: 15 Gy SBRT to primary tumor, nephrectomy 4 weeks later. Blood was sampled at baseline, 2 weeks and 4 weeks after SBRT. This clone was seen a handful of times. Its antigen remains unknown. Trimming stripped 2 bases from V and 5 bases from J, with 7 bases between. CDR3 length: 13 amino acids. Germline V gene data show CDR1 as ENHRY and CDR2 as SYGVKD. Sequenced by immunoSEQ multiplex PCR; TCRdb stores in-frame clones only, minus some. The top ten hold roughly 13% of the sample, which has 150,000 or so clones, 87% seen once. V usage is TRBV10-3 and J usage is TRBJ1-5; TRBD1 might be the D (6 bases). This specimen consisted of blood, obtained from a patient whose treatment included radiotherapy and nephrectomy. This TCR was recovered from a woman in her forties or fifties with renal cell carcinoma. The chain's CDR3 is CAISERGYQPQHF. The DNA of the CDR3 is TGTGCCATCAGTGAGAGGGGGTATCAGCCCCAGCATTTT.